This entry concerns a single T cell receptor beta chain. Its antigen is unknown. These data are taken from a study of cytomegalovirus exposure and HLA in healthy donors. Study-level points and caveats: On later analysis, the bulk of CMV-associated TCR beta chains appeared to be HLA-restricted. Clonal expansion, a later analysis showed, was greater in HLA-associated TCR beta chains than in equally common others. Using a false discovery rate of 0.05, a later analysis showed that roughly 16,000 TCR beta sequences were associated with HLA alleles.

With 60 Vbeta and 13 Jbeta primers, the PCR was carried out. The repertoire was sequenced with immunoSEQ multiplex PCR; TCRdb's copy has only in-frame clones and lacks some. The data show 150,000 to 200,000 clones, less than 85% seen once. V lost 3 bases and J lost 0; bases outside the gene matches: 19. The CDR3 has 21 amino acids. CDR1 is LGHNA, CDR2 YNFKEQ, per germline. The chain joins TRBV4-2 to TRBJ2-1; 8 bases map to TRBD2. The sequencing sample was made of PBMCs. The TCR was taken from a young man in good health and CMV-seronegative. The CDR3 region has the DNA TGTGCCAGCAGCCACCCCGCGAGATTAGCGGGATTTCCCCGCTCCTACAATGAGCAGTTCTTC. This sequence encodes CASSHPARLAGFPRSYNEQFF.